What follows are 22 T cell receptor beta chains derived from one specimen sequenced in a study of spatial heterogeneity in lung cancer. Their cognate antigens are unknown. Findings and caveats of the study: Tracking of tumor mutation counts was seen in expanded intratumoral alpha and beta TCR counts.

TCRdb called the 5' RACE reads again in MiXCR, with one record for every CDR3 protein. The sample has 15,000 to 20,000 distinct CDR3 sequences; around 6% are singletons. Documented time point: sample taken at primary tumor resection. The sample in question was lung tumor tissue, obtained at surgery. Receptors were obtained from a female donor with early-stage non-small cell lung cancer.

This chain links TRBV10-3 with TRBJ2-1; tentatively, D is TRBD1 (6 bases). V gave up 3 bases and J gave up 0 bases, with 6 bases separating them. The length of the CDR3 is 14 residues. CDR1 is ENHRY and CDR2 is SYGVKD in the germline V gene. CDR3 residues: CAISEGGSYNEQFF. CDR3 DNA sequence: TGTGCCATCAGTGAAGGGGGCTCCTACAATGAGCAGTTCTTC.

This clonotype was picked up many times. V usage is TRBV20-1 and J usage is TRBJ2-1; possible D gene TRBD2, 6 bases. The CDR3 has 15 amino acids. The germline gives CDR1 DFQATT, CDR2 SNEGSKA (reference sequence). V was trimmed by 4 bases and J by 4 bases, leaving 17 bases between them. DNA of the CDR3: TGCAGTGCTATACCACCGGGAGTTAAGTACAATGAGCAGTTCTTC. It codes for CSAIPPGVKYNEQFF.

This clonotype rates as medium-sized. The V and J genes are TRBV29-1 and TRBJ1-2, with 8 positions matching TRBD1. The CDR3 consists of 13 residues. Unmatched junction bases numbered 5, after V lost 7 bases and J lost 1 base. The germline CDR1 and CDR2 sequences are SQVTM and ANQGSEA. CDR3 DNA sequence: TGCAGCGACTCGACAGGGGATAACTATGGCTACACCTTC. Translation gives CSDSTGDNYGYTF.

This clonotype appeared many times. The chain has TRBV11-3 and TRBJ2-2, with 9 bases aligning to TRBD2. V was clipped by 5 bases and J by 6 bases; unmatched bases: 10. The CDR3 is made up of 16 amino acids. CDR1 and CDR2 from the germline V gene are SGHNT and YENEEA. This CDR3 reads CASSPGGSGSSGELFF. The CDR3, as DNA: TGTGCCAGCAGCCCCGGGGGTAGCGGGAGCTCCGGGGAGCTGTTTTTT. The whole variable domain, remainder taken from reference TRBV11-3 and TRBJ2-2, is EAGVVQSPRYKIIEKKQPVAFWCNPISGHNTLYWYLQNLGQGPELLIRYENEEAVDDSQLPKDRFSAERLKGVDSTLKIQPAELGDSAVYLCASSPGGSGSSGELFFGEGSRLTVL.

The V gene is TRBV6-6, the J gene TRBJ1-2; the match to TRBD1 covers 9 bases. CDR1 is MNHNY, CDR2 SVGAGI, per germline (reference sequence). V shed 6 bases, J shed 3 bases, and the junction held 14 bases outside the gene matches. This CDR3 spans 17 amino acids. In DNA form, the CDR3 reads TGTGCCAGCAGATCCCGTGGCCGGGACAGGGCTGACTATGGCTACACCTTC. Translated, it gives CASRSRGRDRADYGYTF.

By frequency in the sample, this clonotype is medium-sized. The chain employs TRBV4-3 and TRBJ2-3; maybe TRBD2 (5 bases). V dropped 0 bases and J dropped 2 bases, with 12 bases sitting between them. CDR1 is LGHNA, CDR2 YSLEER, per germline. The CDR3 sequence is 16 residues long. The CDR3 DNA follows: TGCGCCAGCAGCCAAGATTTCGAGGGAGCCACAGATACGCAGTATTTT. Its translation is CASSQDFEGATDTQYF.

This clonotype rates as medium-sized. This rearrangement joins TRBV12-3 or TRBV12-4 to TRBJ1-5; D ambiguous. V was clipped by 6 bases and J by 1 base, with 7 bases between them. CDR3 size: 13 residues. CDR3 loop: CASSLQSNQPQHF. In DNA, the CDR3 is TGTGCCAGCAGCCTACAGAGCAATCAGCCCCAGCATTTT.

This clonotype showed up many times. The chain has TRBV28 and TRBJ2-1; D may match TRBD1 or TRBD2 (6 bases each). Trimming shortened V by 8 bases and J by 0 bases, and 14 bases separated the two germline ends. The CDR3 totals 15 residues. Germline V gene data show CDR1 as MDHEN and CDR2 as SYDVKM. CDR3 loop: CASGGGASSYNEQFF. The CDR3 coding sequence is TGTGCCAGCGGGGGCGGGGCCAGCTCCTACAATGAGCAGTTCTTC.

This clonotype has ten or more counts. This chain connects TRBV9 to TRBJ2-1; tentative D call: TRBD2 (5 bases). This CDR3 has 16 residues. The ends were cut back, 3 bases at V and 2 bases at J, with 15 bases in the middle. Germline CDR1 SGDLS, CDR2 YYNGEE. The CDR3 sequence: CASSAVGLAAYNEQFF. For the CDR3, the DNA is TGTGCCAGCAGCGCGGTCGGGCTAGCAGCCTACAATGAGCAGTTCTTC.

This CDR3 is CASSQSAGRNTGELFF. In DNA form, the CDR3 reads TGTGCCAGCAGCCAATCGGCGGGGCGAAACACCGGGGAGCTGTTTTTT. This rearrangement joins TRBV12-3 or TRBV12-4 to TRBJ2-2; the D gene is possibly TRBD2 (6 bases). V lost 6 bases and J 2 bases, leaving 16 bases between the germline ends. The CDR3 has 16 residues.

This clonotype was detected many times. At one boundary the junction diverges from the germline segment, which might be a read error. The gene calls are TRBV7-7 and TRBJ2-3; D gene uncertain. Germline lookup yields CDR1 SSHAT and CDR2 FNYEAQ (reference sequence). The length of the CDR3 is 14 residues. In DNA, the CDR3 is TGTGCTAGCAGCCCGCCCGATGGCACAGATACGCAGTATTTT. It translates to CASSPPDGTDTQYF.

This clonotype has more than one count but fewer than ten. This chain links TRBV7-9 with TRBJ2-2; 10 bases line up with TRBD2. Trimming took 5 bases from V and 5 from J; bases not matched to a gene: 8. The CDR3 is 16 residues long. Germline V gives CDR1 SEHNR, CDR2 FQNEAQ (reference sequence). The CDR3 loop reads CASSMGLAFLTGELFF. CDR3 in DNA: TGTGCCAGCAGCATGGGACTAGCGTTCCTGACCGGGGAGCTGTTTTTT. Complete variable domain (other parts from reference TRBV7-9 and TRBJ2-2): DTGVSQNPRHKITKRGQNVTFRCDPISEHNRLYWYRQTLGQGPEFLTYFQNEAQLEKSRLLSDRFSAERPKGSFSTLEIQRTEQGDSAMYLCASSMGLAFLTGELFFGEGSRLTVL.

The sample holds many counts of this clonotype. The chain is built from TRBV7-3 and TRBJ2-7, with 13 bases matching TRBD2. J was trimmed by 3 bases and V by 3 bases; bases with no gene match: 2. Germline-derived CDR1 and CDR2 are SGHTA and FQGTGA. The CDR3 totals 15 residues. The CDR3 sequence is CASSFTSGRGYEQYF. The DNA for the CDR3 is TGTGCCAGCAGCTTCACTAGCGGGAGGGGCTACGAGCAGTACTTC.

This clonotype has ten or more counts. The CDR3 nucleotides are TGCAGTGCTAGAGCCAACGTGAATGAAAAACTGTTTTTT. It specifies CSARANVNEKLFF. The chain employs TRBV20-1 and TRBJ1-4; D is unresolved. CDR1 is DFQATT, CDR2 SNEGSKA, per germline (reference sequence). The CDR3 loop spans 13 amino acids. Between the trimmed V and J ends, which lost 1 base and 5 bases, there was a span of 8 bases.

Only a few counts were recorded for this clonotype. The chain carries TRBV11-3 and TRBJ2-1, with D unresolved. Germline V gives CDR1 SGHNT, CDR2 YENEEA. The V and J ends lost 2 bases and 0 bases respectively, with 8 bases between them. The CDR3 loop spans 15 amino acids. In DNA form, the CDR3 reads TGTGCCAGCAGCTTAATGCATAGCTCCTACAATGAGCAGTTCTTC. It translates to CASSLMHSSYNEQFF. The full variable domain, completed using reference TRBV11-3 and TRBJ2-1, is EAGVVQSPRYKIIEKKQPVAFWCNPISGHNTLYWYLQNLGQGPELLIRYENEEAVDDSQLPKDRFSAERLKGVDSTLKIQPAELGDSAVYLCASSLMHSSYNEQFFGPGTRLTVL.

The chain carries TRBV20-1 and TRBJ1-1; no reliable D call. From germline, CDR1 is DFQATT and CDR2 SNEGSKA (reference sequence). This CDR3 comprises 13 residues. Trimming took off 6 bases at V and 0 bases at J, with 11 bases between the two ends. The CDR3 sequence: CSADAGMNTEAFF. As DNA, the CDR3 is TGCAGTGCAGATGCCGGGATGAACACTGAAGCTTTCTTT.

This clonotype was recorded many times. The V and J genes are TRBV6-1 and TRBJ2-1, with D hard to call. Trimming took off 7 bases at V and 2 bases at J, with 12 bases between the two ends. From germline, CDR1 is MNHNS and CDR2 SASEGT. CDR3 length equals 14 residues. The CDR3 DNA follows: TGTGCCAGCAAATTACCTGGGGCCTACAATGAGCAGTTCTTC. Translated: CASKLPGAYNEQFF.

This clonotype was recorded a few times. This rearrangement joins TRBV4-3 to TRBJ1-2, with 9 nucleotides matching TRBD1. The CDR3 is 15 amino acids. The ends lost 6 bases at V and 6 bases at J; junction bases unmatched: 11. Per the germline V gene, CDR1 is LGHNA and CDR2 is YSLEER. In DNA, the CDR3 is TGCGCCAGCAGTCAGCCGGGACAGGGATGGCATGGCTACACCTTC. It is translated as CASSQPGQGWHGYTF.

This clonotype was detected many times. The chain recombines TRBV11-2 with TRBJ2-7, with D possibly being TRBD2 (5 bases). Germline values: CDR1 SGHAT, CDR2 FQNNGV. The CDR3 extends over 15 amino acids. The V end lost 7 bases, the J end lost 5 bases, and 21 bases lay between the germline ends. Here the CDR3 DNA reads TGTGCCAGCACCCCCCTTACCGGGATCGCCCACGAGCAGTACTTC. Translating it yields CASTPLTGIAHEQYF.

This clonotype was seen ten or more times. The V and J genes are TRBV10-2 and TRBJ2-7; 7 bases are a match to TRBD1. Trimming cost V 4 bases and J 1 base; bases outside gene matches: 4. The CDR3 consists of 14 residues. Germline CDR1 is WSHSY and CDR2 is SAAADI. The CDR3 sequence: CASSATGASYEQYF. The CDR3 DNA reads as TGCGCCAGCAGTGCCACAGGGGCGTCCTACGAGCAGTACTTC.

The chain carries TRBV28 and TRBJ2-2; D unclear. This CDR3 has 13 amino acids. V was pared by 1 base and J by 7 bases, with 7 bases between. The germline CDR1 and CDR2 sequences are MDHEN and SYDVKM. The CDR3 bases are TGTGCCAGCAGTTTATTCGTCGGCGGGGAGCTGTTTTTT. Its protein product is CASSLFVGGELFF.

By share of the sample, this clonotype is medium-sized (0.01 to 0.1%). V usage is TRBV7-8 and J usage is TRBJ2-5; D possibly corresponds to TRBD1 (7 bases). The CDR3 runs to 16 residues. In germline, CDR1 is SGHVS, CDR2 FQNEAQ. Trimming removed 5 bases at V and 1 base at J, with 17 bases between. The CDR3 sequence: CASSPAGGSPQETQYF. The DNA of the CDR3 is TGTGCCAGCAGCCCGGCAGGGGGGAGCCCCCAAGAGACCCAGTACTTC.